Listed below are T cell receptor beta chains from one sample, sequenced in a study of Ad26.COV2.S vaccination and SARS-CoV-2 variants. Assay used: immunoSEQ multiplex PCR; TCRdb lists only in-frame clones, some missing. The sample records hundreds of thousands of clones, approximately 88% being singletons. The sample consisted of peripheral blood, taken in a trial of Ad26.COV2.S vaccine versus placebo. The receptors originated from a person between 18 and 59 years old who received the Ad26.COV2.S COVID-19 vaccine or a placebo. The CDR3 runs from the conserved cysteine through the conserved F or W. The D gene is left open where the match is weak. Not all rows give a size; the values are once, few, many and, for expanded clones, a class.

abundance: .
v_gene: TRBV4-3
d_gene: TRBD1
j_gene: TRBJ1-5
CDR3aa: CASSQDWTGSQPQHF
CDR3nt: TGCGCCAGCAGCCAAGATTGGACAGGGAGTCAGCCCCAGCATTTT

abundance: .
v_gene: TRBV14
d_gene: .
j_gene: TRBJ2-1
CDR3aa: CASSLWGRESYNEQFF
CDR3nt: TGTGCCAGCAGCCTCTGGGGGCGGGAGTCCTACAATGAGCAGTTCTTC

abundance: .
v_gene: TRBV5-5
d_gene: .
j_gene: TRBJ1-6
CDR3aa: CASSFGQGYSPLHF
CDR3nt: TGTGCCAGCAGCTTCGGGCAGGGTTATTCACCCCTCCACTTT

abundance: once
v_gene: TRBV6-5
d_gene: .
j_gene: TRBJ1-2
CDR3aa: CASSLEKGYGYTF
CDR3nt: TGTGCCAGCAGCCTAGAGAAGGGATATGGCTACACCTTC

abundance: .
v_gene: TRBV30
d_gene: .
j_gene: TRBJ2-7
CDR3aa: CAWSPGHTYEQYF
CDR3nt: TGTGCCTGGAGCCCGGGACATACCTACGAGCAGTACTTC

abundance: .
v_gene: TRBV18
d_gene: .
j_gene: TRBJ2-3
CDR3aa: CASSPTQGADTQYF
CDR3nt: TGTGCCAGCTCACCGACACAGGGAGCAGATACGCAGTATTTT

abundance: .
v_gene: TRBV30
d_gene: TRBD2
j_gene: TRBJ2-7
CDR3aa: CAWRKGLAGEYEQYF
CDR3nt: TGTGCCTGGAGGAAGGGACTAGCGGGAGAATACGAGCAGTACTTC

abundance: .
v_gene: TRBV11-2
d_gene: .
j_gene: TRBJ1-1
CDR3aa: CASSPRLNTEAFF
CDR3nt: TGTGCCAGCAGCCCCCGGTTGAACACTGAAGCTTTCTTT

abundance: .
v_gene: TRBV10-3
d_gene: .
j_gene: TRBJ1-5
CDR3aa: CAISVDGNSNQPQHF
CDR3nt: TGTGCCATCAGCGTTGACGGGAATAGCAATCAGCCCCAGCATTTT

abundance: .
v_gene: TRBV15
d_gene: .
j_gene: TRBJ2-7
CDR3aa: CATSRGRQRIYLREQYF
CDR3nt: TGTGCCACCAGCAGAGGACGACAGCGCATATATCTGCGGGAGCAGTACTTC

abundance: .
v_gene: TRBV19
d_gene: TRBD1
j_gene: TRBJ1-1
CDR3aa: CASSMTGADTEAFF
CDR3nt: TGTGCCAGTAGTATGACAGGGGCAGACACTGAAGCTTTCTTT

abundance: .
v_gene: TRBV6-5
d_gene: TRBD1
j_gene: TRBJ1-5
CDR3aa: CASSSGGVEHQPQHF
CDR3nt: TGTGCCAGCAGTTCAGGGGGAGTGGAACATCAGCCCCAGCATTTT

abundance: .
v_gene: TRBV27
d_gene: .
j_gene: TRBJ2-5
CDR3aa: CASSFYASQETQYF
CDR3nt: TGTGCCAGCAGTTTCTACGCCAGCCAAGAGACCCAGTACTTC

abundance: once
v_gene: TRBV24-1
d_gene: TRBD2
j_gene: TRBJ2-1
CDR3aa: CATSVEGGGSNEQFF
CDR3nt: TGTGCCACCAGTGTCGAGGGCGGGGGGAGCAATGAGCAGTTCTTC

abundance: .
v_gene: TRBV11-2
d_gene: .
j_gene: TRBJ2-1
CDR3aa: CASSLDPDYYEQFF
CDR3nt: TGTGCCAGCAGCTTAGATCCTGACTATTATGAGCAGTTCTTC

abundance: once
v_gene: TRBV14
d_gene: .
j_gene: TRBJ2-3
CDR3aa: CASSQDTSRFTDTQYF
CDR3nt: TGTGCCAGCAGCCAAGATACTAGCCGCTTCACAGATACGCAGTATTTT

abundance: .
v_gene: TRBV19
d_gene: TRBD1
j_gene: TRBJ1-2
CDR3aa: CASRIPLMGTGYGYTF
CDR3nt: TGTGCCAGTAGGATCCCTTTAATGGGGACAGGGTATGGCTACACCTTC

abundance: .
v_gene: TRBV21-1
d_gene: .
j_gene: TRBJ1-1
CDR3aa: CASSKRDREAFF
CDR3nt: TGTGCCAGCAGCAAGAGGGACAGAGAAGCTTTCTTT

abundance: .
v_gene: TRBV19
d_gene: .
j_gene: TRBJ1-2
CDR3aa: CASSFDGANYGYTF
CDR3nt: TGTGCCAGTAGTTTCGACGGAGCTAACTATGGCTACACCTTC

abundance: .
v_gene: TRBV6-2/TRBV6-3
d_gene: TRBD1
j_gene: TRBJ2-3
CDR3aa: CASSGGQRWTDTQYF
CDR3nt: TGTGCCAGCAGTGGGGGACAGCGCTGGACAGATACGCAGTATTTT

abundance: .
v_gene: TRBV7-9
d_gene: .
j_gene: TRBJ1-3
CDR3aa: CASSLDGANTIYF
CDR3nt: TGTGCCAGCAGCTTAGACGGGGCCAACACCATATATTTT

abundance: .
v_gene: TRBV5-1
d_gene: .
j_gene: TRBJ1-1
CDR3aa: CASSFVAGGHRTEAFF
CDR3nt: TGCGCCAGCAGCTTCGTGGCTGGGGGGCATCGGACTGAAGCTTTCTTT

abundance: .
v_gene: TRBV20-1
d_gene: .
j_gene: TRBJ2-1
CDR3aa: CSASGGPNPQEQFF
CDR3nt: TGCAGTGCTAGTGGGGGGCCCAATCCCCAGGAGCAGTTCTTC

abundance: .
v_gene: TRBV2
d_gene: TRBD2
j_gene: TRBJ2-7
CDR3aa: CASSGLAGSYEQYF
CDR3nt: TGTGCCAGCAGTGGACTAGCGGGATCCTACGAGCAGTACTTC

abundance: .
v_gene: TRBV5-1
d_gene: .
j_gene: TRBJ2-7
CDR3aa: CASSPRGAGISYEQYF
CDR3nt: TGCGCCAGCAGCCCCCGAGGGGCAGGGATTTCTTACGAGCAGTACTTC

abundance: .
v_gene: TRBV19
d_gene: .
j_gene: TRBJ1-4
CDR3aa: CASSIIGGSTNEKLFF
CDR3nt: TGTGCCAGTAGTATAATTGGAGGATCCACTAATGAAAAACTGTTTTTT

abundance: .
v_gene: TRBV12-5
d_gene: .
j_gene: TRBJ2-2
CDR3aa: CASGLVVRGLNTGELFF
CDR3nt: TGTGCTAGTGGTTTGGTAGTACGTGGACTCAACACCGGGGAGCTGTTTTTT

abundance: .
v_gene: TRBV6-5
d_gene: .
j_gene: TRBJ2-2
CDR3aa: CASSQAGLRTGELFF
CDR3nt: TGTGCCAGCAGCCAGGCGGGGCTAAGGACCGGGGAGCTGTTTTTT

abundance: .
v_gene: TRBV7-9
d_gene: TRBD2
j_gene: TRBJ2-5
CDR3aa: CASSPQTSGRAETQYF
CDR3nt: TGTGCCAGCAGCCCCCAGACTAGCGGGAGGGCGGAGACCCAGTACTTC

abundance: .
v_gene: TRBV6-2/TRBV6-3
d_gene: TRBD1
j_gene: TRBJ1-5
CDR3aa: CASSRRTGADSNQPQHF
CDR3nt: TGTGCCAGCAGTCGGCGTACAGGGGCAGATAGCAATCAGCCCCAGCATTTT

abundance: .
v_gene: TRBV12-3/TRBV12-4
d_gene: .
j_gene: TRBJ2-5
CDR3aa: CASSPLLETQYF
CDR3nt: TGTGCCAGCAGCCCCCTTTTAGAGACCCAGTACTTC

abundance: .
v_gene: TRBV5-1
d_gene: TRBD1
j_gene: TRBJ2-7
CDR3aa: CASRDSSYEQYF
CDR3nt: TGCGCCAGCCGGGACAGCTCCTACGAGCAGTACTTC

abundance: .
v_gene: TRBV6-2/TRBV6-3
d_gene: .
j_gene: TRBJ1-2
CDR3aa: CASSLNVPGGYTF
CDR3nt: TGTGCCAGCAGTCTCAATGTTCCCGGGGGCTACACCTTC

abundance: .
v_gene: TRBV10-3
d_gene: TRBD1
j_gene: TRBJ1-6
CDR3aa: CAISGQGGSYNSPLHF
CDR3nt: TGTGCCATCAGCGGACAGGGAGGCTCCTATAATTCACCCCTCCACTTT

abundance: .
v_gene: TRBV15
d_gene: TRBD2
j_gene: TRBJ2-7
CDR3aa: CATSGGTTPGLAGEYEQYF
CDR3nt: TGTGCCACCAGCGGTGGGACAACACCGGGACTAGCGGGAGAATACGAGCAGTACTTC

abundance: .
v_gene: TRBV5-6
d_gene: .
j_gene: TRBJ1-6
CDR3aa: CASSLGGRPPLHF
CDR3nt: TGTGCCAGCAGCTTGGGAGGGCGGCCACCCCTCCACTTT

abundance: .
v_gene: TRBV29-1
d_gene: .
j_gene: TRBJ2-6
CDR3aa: CSAFFGANVLTF
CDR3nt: TGCAGCGCCTTTTTTGGGGCCAACGTCCTGACTTTC

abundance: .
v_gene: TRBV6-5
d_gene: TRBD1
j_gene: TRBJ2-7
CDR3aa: CASARGNLYEQYF
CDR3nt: TGTGCCAGCGCCAGGGGGAATCTCTACGAGCAGTACTTC

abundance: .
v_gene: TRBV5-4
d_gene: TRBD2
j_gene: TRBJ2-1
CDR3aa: CASSLGDRGGEQFF
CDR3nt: TGTGCCAGCAGCTTAGGTGATCGGGGGGGTGAGCAGTTCTTC

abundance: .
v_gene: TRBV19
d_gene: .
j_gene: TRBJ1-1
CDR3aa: CASSIDAGRRITEAFF
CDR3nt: TGTGCCAGTAGTATAGATGCGGGACGGCGGATCACTGAAGCTTTCTTT

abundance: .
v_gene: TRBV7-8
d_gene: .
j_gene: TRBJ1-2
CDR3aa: CASSLLSRGGAGSYGYTF
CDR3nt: TGTGCCAGCAGCTTACTTTCCCGTGGAGGTGCAGGGAGTTATGGCTACACCTTC

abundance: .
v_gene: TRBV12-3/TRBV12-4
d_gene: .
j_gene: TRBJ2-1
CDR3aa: CASSPRNEQFF
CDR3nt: TGTGCCAGCAGTCCGCGAAATGAGCAGTTCTTC

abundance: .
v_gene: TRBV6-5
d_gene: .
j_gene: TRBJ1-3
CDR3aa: CASSYSQGPSGNTIYF
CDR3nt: TGTGCCAGCAGTTACTCTCAGGGCCCGTCTGGAAACACCATATATTTT

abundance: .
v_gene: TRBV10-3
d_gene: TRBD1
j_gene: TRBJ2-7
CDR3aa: CAISTDRGLGYEQYF
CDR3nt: TGTGCCATCAGTACCGACAGGGGGTTGGGTTACGAGCAGTACTTC

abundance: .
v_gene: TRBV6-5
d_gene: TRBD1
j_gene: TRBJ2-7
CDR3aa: CASSSPGDRLYEQYF
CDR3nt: TGTGCCAGCAGTTCCCCCGGGGACAGACTCTACGAGCAGTACTTC